Each of the 2 T cell receptor beta chains below was sequenced from the same sample in a study of T cell responses to AZD1222 COVID-19 vaccine. The method was immunoSEQ multiplex PCR; TCRdb's version includes in-frame clones alone and lacks a portion of them. The sample includes around 99,000 clones, roughly 90% of them seen just once. The sequenced sample was peripheral blood, obtained 28 days after the second AZD1222 dose. These receptors were taken from an adult who received the AZD1222 COVID-19 vaccine.

The chain has TRBV2 and TRBJ2-3, with D uncertain. With 4 bases removed from V and 7 bases from J, the gap between germline ends came to 9 bases. Germline-derived CDR1 and CDR2 are SNHLY and FYNNEI. The CDR3 has 12 amino acids. This chain's CDR3 is CASSGYHNTQYF. Written as DNA, the CDR3 is TGTGCCAGCAGTGGTTATCACAATACGCAGTATTTT.

This chain connects TRBV6-6 to TRBJ1-2, with D possibly being TRBD1 (6 bases). Germline CDR1 and CDR2: MNHNY and SVGAGI (reference sequence). The CDR3 contains 14 residues. V was pared by 0 bases and J by 4 bases, with 9 bases between. The CDR3 DNA reads TGTGCCAGCAGTTACTCGTTGACAGGCTATGGCTACACCTTC. The encoded protein is CASSYSLTGYGYTF.